The rows below give T cell receptor beta chains drawn from one sample of a study of blood T cell repertoires in COVID-19. Data came from immunoSEQ multiplex PCR; TCRdb stores just in-frame clones and leaves some out. The sample shows 130,000 to 150,000 clones, about 80% of them seen only once. The specimen sequenced was peripheral blood. The receptors were gathered from a man in his 70s who had recovered from COVID-19. The CDR3 runs from the conserved cysteine through the conserved F or W. A D gene is named only where the DNA matches it firmly. Only part of the rows carry a size: once, few, many, or a class if the clone is expanded.

>NA|TRBJ2-3|NA|TRBV4-1
CASSRESGDTDTQYF
TGCGCCAGCAGCCGGGAGTCGGGGGACACAGATACGCAGTATTTT
>NA|TRBJ2-1|once|TRBV6-2/TRBV6-3
CASSLLSHEQFF
TGTGCCAGCAGCCTTCTTTCCCATGAGCAGTTCTTC
>NA|TRBJ1-5|once|TRBV7-9
CASSRGLLPGPQHF
TGTGCCAGCAGCAGGGGACTCCTACCGGGGCCCCAGCATTTT
>NA|TRBJ2-7|NA|TRBV30
CAWSLGQSYEQYF
TGTGCCTGGAGTCTTGGACAGAGCTACGAGCAGTACTTC
>TRBD2|TRBJ2-5|NA|TRBV19
CASSVKGGTETQYF
TGTGCCAGTAGTGTTAAGGGAGGGACCGAGACCCAGTACTTC
>NA|TRBJ1-5|NA|TRBV3-1/TRBV3-2
CASSQDDKRGIWPQHF
TGTGCCAGCAGCCAAGATGATAAGCGGGGGATTTGGCCCCAGCATTTT
>NA|TRBJ2-4|NA|TRBV5-1
CASSLLQSTAKNIQYF
TGCGCCAGCAGCTTGTTACAATCCACAGCCAAAAACATTCAGTACTTC
>NA|TRBJ1-2|NA|TRBV19
CASSIVHVEDYGYTF
TGTGCCAGTAGTATAGTCCACGTAGAGGACTATGGCTACACCTTC
>NA|TRBJ1-2|few|TRBV7-9
CASSSSLSGGGYTF
TGTGCCAGCAGCTCTTCTTTATCCGGGGGTGGCTACACCTTC
>NA|TRBJ1-2|NA|TRBV5-1
CASSLDRYSNYGYTF
TGCGCCAGCAGCTTGGACCGGTACTCTAACTATGGCTACACCTTC
>TRBD2|TRBJ2-1|NA|TRBV14
CASSLLGLAGGPSVFNEQFF
TGTGCCAGCAGCCTATTGGGACTAGCGGGAGGGCCCTCGGTATTTAATGAGCAGTTCTTC
>NA|TRBJ2-3|NA|TRBV19
CASSIPSGDTQYF
TGTGCCAGTAGTATTCCATCGGGGGATACGCAGTATTTT
>NA|TRBJ2-3|once|TRBV3-1/TRBV3-2
CASSPMGDYTQYF
TGTGCCAGCAGCCCCATGGGGGACTATACGCAGTATTTT
>TRBD2|TRBJ2-7|NA|TRBV10-3
CAISESTSGAPSYEQYF
TGTGCCATCAGTGAGTCTACTAGCGGGGCACCCTCCTACGAGCAGTACTTC
>NA|TRBJ2-7|NA|TRBV6-2/TRBV6-3
CASSTDRFSPYEQYF
TGTGCCAGCAGTACTGACAGGTTTTCACCCTACGAGCAGTACTTC
>TRBD2|TRBJ2-1|NA|TRBV4-3
CASSQDILAGVREQFF
TGCGCCAGCAGCCAAGATATCCTAGCGGGAGTTCGGGAGCAGTTCTTC
>TRBD2|TRBJ2-5|NA|TRBV6-2/TRBV6-3
CASSPGTSGRETQYF
TGTGCCAGCAGTCCAGGGACTAGCGGGCGAGAGACCCAGTACTTC
>NA|TRBJ2-5|NA|TRBV7-9
CASSPSTIVAWETQYF
TGTGCCAGCAGCCCGTCAACCATTGTGGCTTGGGAGACCCAGTACTTC
>TRBD1|TRBJ2-2|NA|TRBV2
CASRRDRGAGELFF
TGTGCCAGCAGAAGGGACAGGGGCGCCGGGGAGCTGTTTTTT
>NA|TRBJ2-7|once|TRBV5-1
CASSFTGRFYEQYF
TGCGCCAGCAGCTTCACGGGTCGGTTCTACGAGCAGTACTTC
>TRBD2|TRBJ2-3|NA|TRBV27
CASSPGLAGGWADTQYF
TGTGCCAGCAGTCCAGGACTAGCGGGAGGGTGGGCAGATACGCAGTATTTT
>NA|TRBJ2-7|few|TRBV19
CASTSDRTYEQYF
TGTGCCAGTACCTCGGACAGAACCTACGAGCAGTACTTC
>NA|TRBJ1-4|NA|TRBV7-8
CASSHWGRGTNEKLFF
TGTGCCAGCAGCCACTGGGGCCGGGGGACTAATGAAAAACTGTTTTTT
>NA|TRBJ1-1|NA|TRBV19
CASSIAGQRNTEAFF
TGTGCCAGTAGTATAGCAGGACAGAGGAACACTGAAGCTTTCTTT
>NA|TRBJ1-5|NA|TRBV2
CASSVVNQPQHF
TGTGCCAGCAGTGTTGTAAATCAGCCCCAGCATTTT
>TRBD2|TRBJ2-7|NA|TRBV5-1
CASSKGLAGEQYF
TGCGCCAGCAGCAAGGGACTAGCGGGCGAGCAGTACTTC
>NA|TRBJ1-2|NA|TRBV4-1
CASSPLQGSDGYTF
TGCGCCAGCAGCCCCCTACAGGGTTCAGATGGCTACACCTTC
>TRBD1|TRBJ1-2|NA|TRBV5-1
CASSKRDSYINYGYTF
TGCGCCAGCAGCAAGAGGGACAGCTACATTAACTATGGCTACACCTTC
>TRBD2|TRBJ2-1|NA|TRBV27
CASSPLSGRATGEQFF
TGTGCCAGCAGTCCACTCAGCGGGAGGGCGACGGGTGAGCAGTTCTTC
>TRBD1|TRBJ2-7|NA|TRBV11-3
CASSVSGTGHLEQYF
TGTGCCAGCAGCGTTTCCGGGACAGGTCACCTCGAGCAGTACTTC
>TRBD1|TRBJ1-5|NA|TRBV6-6
CASTDRDGQPQHF
TGTGCCAGCACGGACAGGGACGGACAGCCCCAGCATTTT
>TRBD1|TRBJ2-7|NA|TRBV19
CASSDRGLYEQYF
TGTGCCAGTTCGGACAGGGGGCTGTACGAGCAGTACTTC
>NA|TRBJ2-2|few|TRBV18
CASSSEVSTGELFF
TGTGCCAGCTCTTCTGAGGTTAGCACCGGGGAGCTGTTTTTT
>TRBD1|TRBJ2-2|NA|TRBV27
CATARTGIGELFF
TGTGCCACCGCCAGGACAGGGATCGGGGAGCTGTTTTTT
>NA|TRBJ1-2|NA|TRBV18
CASSPPSMSYGYTF
TGTGCCAGCTCACCACCATCGATGAGCTATGGCTACACCTTC
>TRBD1|TRBJ1-2|NA|TRBV15
CATSRPGTGAYYGYTF
TGTGCCACCAGCAGACCTGGGACAGGGGCATACTATGGCTACACCTTC
>NA|TRBJ2-2|NA|TRBV10-2
CASSSGSTGELFF
TGCGCCAGCAGTTCGGGTAGCACCGGGGAGCTGTTTTTT